These 19 T cell receptor beta chains came from one sample sequenced in a study of blood T cell repertoires in COVID-19. The protocol was immunoSEQ multiplex PCR, while the TCRdb copy is restricted to in-frame clones and leaves out a portion. Among about 79,000 clones listed, 85% to 90% were seen once. The specimen sequenced was peripheral blood. The receptors come from a man in his 70s with active or convalescent COVID-19.

CDR3 protein: CASSVGWGGPADTEAFF. In DNA form, the CDR3 reads TGTGCCAGCAGCGTAGGCTGGGGAGGCCCCGCGGACACTGAAGCTTTCTTT. The rearrangement joins TRBV9 to TRBJ1-1; D is uncertain. In germline, CDR1 is SGDLS, CDR2 YYNGEE. The CDR3 contains 17 residues. The V end was cut by 0 bases, the J end by 3 bases, with 18 bases between.

The V call is TRBV1, the J call TRBJ2-5; the D call TRBD2 from the table was never checked on the DNA. TRBV1 is shown as a pseudogene. The CDR3 has 19 residues. The CDR3 region is CTSSQAWAREGHGQETQYF. In DNA, the CDR3 is TGCACCAGCAGCCAAGCCTGGGCTCGGGAGGGCCACGGACAAGAGACCCAGTACTTC.

The chain has TRBV28 and TRBJ1-2; 7 nucleotides line up with TRBD1. CDR3 length equals 14 residues. The junction had 6 bases not matched to a gene; V was cut back by 4 bases and J by 4 bases. Per the germline V gene, CDR1 is MDHEN and CDR2 is SYDVKM. The CDR3 loop is CASSSSQGVYGYTF. CDR3 DNA sequence: TGTGCCAGCAGTTCCTCTCAGGGGGTCTATGGCTACACCTTC.

The CDR3 DNA sequence: TGCGCCAGCAGCCCCGGGACTGCGGATACACAAGAGACCCAGTACTTC. Its translation is CASSPGTADTQETQYF. This chain joins TRBV4-1 and TRBJ2-5; possible D gene TRBD2, 6 bases. Germline-derived CDR1 and CDR2 are MGHRA and YSYEKL. The CDR3 loop spans 16 amino acids. V was pared by 4 bases and J by 2 bases, with 17 bases between.

V and J are TRBV28 and TRBJ2-1; 9 positions agree with TRBD2. V dropped 11 bases and J dropped 3; count of bases not matched to a gene: 11. Germline V gives CDR1 MDHEN, CDR2 SYDVKM. The CDR3 has 15 amino acids. In DNA, the CDR3 is TGTGCCGGTGCGCGGCGGGGGGGCCACTACAATGAGCAGTTCTTC. Translating gives CAGARRGGHYNEQFF.

The chain recombines TRBV5-1 with TRBJ2-3; 7 nucleotides align to TRBD2. The CDR3 runs to 17 residues. The V segment lost 0 bases and the J segment 1 base; nucleotides outside the gene matches: 8. From germline, CDR1 is SGHRS and CDR2 YFSETQ. The CDR3 here is CASSLALTGGGTDTQYF. Written as DNA, the CDR3 is TGCGCCAGCAGCTTGGCTCTTACGGGAGGAGGCACAGATACGCAGTATTTT.

A single count supports this clone. V and J are TRBV7-9 and TRBJ2-6; the D gene is possibly TRBD1 (5 bases). Trimming shortened V by 1 base and J by 0 bases, and 16 bases separated the two germline ends. The CDR3 runs 19 residues. CDR1 is SEHNR and CDR2 is FQNEAQ in the germline V gene (reference sequence). CDR3 region: CASSLENVGLVSGANVLTF. CDR3 nucleotides: TGTGCCAGCAGCTTAGAAAATGTGGGGCTGGTCTCTGGGGCCAACGTCCTGACTTTC.

This chain links TRBV3-1 (or the pseudogene TRBV3-2) with TRBJ1-2, with D perhaps TRBD1 (5 bases). Germline loops: CDR1 LGHDT, CDR2 YNNKEL (reference sequence). This CDR3 contains 15 residues. V was shortened by 5 bases and J by 2 bases, with 15 bases between the two germline ends. CDR3 DNA: TGTGCCAGCAGCTTCCCTAAGGGGCTCAACTATGGCTACACCTTC. Amino acids: CASSFPKGLNYGYTF.

This rearrangement joins TRBV27 to TRBJ2-1; TRBD2 agrees at 9 bases. Germline CDR1 is MNHEY and CDR2 is SMNVEV (reference sequence). J lost 6 bases, V lost 2 bases, and 5 bases had no gene match. The CDR3 has 15 residues. The chain's CDR3 is CASSLGTSSLNEQFF. In DNA form, the CDR3 reads TGTGCCAGCAGTTTAGGGACTAGCAGCCTCAATGAGCAGTTCTTC.

The chain links TRBV5-1 to TRBJ2-3; 7 bases line up with TRBD2. V shed 2 bases and J 5 bases; nucleotides not matched to a gene: 5. The CDR3 loop spans 14 amino acids. Germline V lookup: CDR1 SGHRS, CDR2 YFSETQ. In DNA form, the CDR3 reads TGCGCCAGCAGCTTTAAAGCGGGACGAGATACGCAGTATTTT. This translates into CASSFKAGRDTQYF.

The chain carries TRBV12-3 or TRBV12-4 and TRBJ2-4, with no clear D. This CDR3 has 13 amino acids. V was trimmed by 3 bases and J by 3 bases, leaving 6 bases between them. The CDR3 sequence: CASSLASKNIQYF. CDR3 nucleotides: TGTGCCAGCAGTTTGGCCAGCAAAAACATTCAGTACTTC.

This chain uses TRBV6-5 with TRBJ1-3; a possible D gene is TRBD1 (5 bases). V lost 2 bases and J 4 bases, leaving 6 bases between the germline ends. Germline V gives CDR1 MNHEY, CDR2 SVGAGI. The CDR3 totals 13 residues. CDR3 region: CASSYAGGNTIYF. The CDR3 DNA reads as TGTGCCAGCAGTTACGCAGGGGGAAACACCATATATTTT.

The chain has TRBV11-1 and TRBJ2-5; 13 bases agree with TRBD2. Unmatched junction bases numbered 3, after V lost 2 bases and J lost 3 bases. Germline V gives CDR1 SGHAT, CDR2 FQDESV (reference sequence). The CDR3 is 16 residues long. CDR3 amino acids: CASSLPGLAGEETQYF. The CDR3 DNA sequence: TGTGCCAGCAGCTTACCTGGACTAGCGGGAGAAGAGACCCAGTACTTC.

This rearrangement joins TRBV28 to TRBJ1-1, with 12 bases fitting TRBD1. CDR3 length equals 17 residues. Germline lookup yields CDR1 MDHEN and CDR2 SYDVKM. V shed 2 bases and J 3 bases; nucleotides not matched to a gene: 7. CDR3 in DNA: TGTGCCAGCAGTTTACTCGGGACAGGGGGCCAGGACACTGAAGCTTTCTTT. It yields the protein CASSLLGTGGQDTEAFF.

The gene calls are TRBV3-1 (or the pseudogene TRBV3-2) and TRBJ2-2; 7 nucleotides line up with TRBD1. V shed 3 bases, J shed 5 bases, and the junction held 3 bases outside the gene matches. The CDR3 is made up of 14 amino acids. The germline CDR1 and CDR2 sequences are LGHDT and YNNKEL (reference sequence). The CDR3: CASSHPTGTGELFF. Written as DNA, the CDR3 is TGTGCCAGCAGCCATCCGACAGGGACCGGGGAGCTGTTTTTT.

This clone was detected only once. The CDR3 is CASSLLSGSYEQYF. In DNA form, the CDR3 reads TGCGCCAGCAGCTTGCTTAGCGGGAGCTACGAGCAGTACTTC. The V call is TRBV5-1, the J call TRBJ2-7, with TRBD2 matching over 9 bases. Per germline, CDR1 SGHRS and CDR2 YFSETQ. Trimming removed 1 base from V and 3 bases from J; junction bases left unmatched: 2. The CDR3 contains 14 residues.

The chain couples TRBV5-1 to TRBJ1-1; D is possibly TRBD1 (5 bases). The germline gives CDR1 SGHRS, CDR2 YFSETQ. CDR3 length: 19 residues. V dropped 4 bases and J dropped 2 bases, with 27 bases sitting between them. The CDR3 coding sequence is TGCGCCAGCAGCGGGCGGGGGACTAATCCAGGTGCTATAAACACTGAAGCTTTCTTT. Its translation: CASSGRGTNPGAINTEAFF.

The chain combines TRBV7-2 with TRBJ1-6; 10 bases fit TRBD1. The germline gives CDR1 SGHTA, CDR2 FQGNSA. The CDR3 covers 14 residues. V shed 5 bases, J shed 6 bases, and the junction held 1 base outside the gene matches. CDR3 loop: CASSRTGGNSPLHF. The CDR3 DNA reads as TGTGCCAGCAGCAGGACAGGGGGTAATTCACCCCTCCACTTT.

The chain couples TRBV12-3 or TRBV12-4 to TRBJ2-7, with D unresolved. The length of the CDR3 is 12 residues. Trimming shortened V by 7 bases and J by 0 bases, and 7 bases separated the two germline ends. The CDR3, as DNA: TGTGCCAGCACTACCTCCTCCTACGAGCAGTACTTC. The encoded protein is CASTTSSYEQYF.